The rows below give T cell receptor beta chains drawn from one sample of a study of long-term antiretroviral therapy in people with HIV. Here immunoSEQ multiplex PCR was the method, and the copy in TCRdb shows in-frame clones only, minus some. The table records roughly 20,000 clones, 81% of them present only once. This specimen was unsorted PBMCs, taken 1.5 years after starting antiretroviral therapy. The receptors shown here come from a man aged 25-40 years with HIV. CDR3s include the opening cysteine and the closing phenylalanine or tryptophan. The order of the fields is CDR3 DNA, CDR3 protein, V gene, D gene, clone size, J gene. A D gene is named only where the DNA matches it firmly. Clone size appears in some rows only: once, few, many, or a class for an expanded clone.

TGTGCCAGCAGTTTATTAAGGGAGTTCGTGAATGAAAAACTGTTTTTT CASSLLREFVNEKLFF TRBV28 NA NA TRBJ1-4
TGTGCCAGCAGGTACGGGAATAGCGTAGATAATGAGCAGTTCTTC CASRYGNSVDNEQFF TRBV7-9 NA NA TRBJ2-1
TGCGCCAGCAGCCAAGGAGGGGTGAACACTGAAGCTTTCTTT CASSQGGVNTEAFF TRBV4-3 NA NA TRBJ1-1
TGTGCCAGCAGTGAACAGGGGGCAGGAGGCTACACCTTC CASSEQGAGGYTF TRBV27 TRBD1 NA TRBJ1-2
TGTGCCTGGAGTAGGACAGGGGGCTTTCAGCCCCAGCATTTT CAWSRTGGFQPQHF TRBV30 TRBD1 medium-sized TRBJ1-5
TGTGCCAGCAACAGCGGGACCCACGAGCAGTACTTC CASNSGTHEQYF TRBV28 TRBD2 NA TRBJ2-7
TGTGCCAGCAGCACACAGGGTCAGCCCCAGCATTTT CASSTQGQPQHF TRBV7-9 NA NA TRBJ1-5
TGTGCCAGCAGCCAAAGACAGGGTGAAGCTTTCTTT CASSQRQGEAFF TRBV7-2 TRBD1 NA TRBJ1-1
TGTGCCAGCAGCTTGGCAGAGGGAAGGGTGTACAATGAGCAGTTCTTC CASSLAEGRVYNEQFF TRBV5-5 NA NA TRBJ2-1
TGTGCCAGCAGTTTCGGCTCCCTGGGCTACACCTTC CASSFGSLGYTF TRBV28 NA few TRBJ1-2
TGTGCCAGCAGCGCAGGAGAGGGGGCAGCCTCTGGAAACACCATATATTTT CASSAGEGAASGNTIYF TRBV11-3 TRBD1 NA TRBJ1-3
TGTGCCAGCAGATTAAACGGGAACACTGAAGCTTTCTTT CASRLNGNTEAFF TRBV7-3 NA NA TRBJ1-1
TGTGCCAGCAGCTTGGCTGGCGGAAGCACAGATACGCAGTATTTT CASSLAGGSTDTQYF TRBV5-4 NA NA TRBJ2-3
TGTGCCAGCAGCTTGGAGGGGGCAGGGGGTTCACCCCTCCACTTT CASSLEGAGGSPLHF TRBV5-5 TRBD1 NA TRBJ1-6
TGCGCCAGCAGCTTGGGACAGGGGGATCTCCAAGAGACCCAGTACTTC CASSLGQGDLQETQYF TRBV5-1 TRBD1 NA TRBJ2-5
TGCGCCAGCAGTGAGTCTAGGCTAGCGGGAGGGTACACAGATACGCAGTATTTT CASSESRLAGGYTDTQYF TRBV10-2 TRBD2 once TRBJ2-3
TGTGCCAGCAGTGAAAGGGGGTCCGGAAACACCATATATTTT CASSERGSGNTIYF TRBV25-1 NA NA TRBJ1-3
TGTGCCAGCAGGCGAGCTGGCGGGGAGCCCCAGCATTTT CASRRAGGEPQHF TRBV28 NA NA TRBJ1-5
TGTGCCAGCAGCTCCGGTAGCGGGGAGGCCTACGAGCAGTACTTC CASSSGSGEAYEQYF TRBV13 TRBD2 NA TRBJ2-7
TGTGCCAGCAGCGCCGGACAGGGGGGTGACAATGAGCAGTTCTTC CASSAGQGGDNEQFF TRBV7-9 TRBD1 NA TRBJ2-1
TGCGCCAGCAGCCCGGACAAGAACTATGGCTACACCTTC CASSPDKNYGYTF TRBV10-1 NA NA TRBJ1-2
TGTGCCACCAGCAGACCCTTTCTAGCGGGAGCCTTAGAGTACGAGCAGTACTTC CATSRPFLAGALEYEQYF TRBV15 TRBD2 NA TRBJ2-7
TGCGCCAGCAGCTTGGGGACAGGGGGCAATTCACCCCTCCACTTT CASSLGTGGNSPLHF TRBV5-1 TRBD1 NA TRBJ1-6
TGTGCCAGCAGATCTGGTCTGGAAGAGACCCAGTACTTC CASRSGLEETQYF TRBV27 NA NA TRBJ2-5
TGCGCCAGCAGCTTGGTAGGGGGAGGCTACACCTTC CASSLVGGGYTF TRBV5-1 NA NA TRBJ1-2